These T cell receptor beta chains were read from a single sample in a study of cytomegalovirus exposure and HLA in healthy donors. Profiled with immunoSEQ multiplex PCR; TCRdb holds only in-frame clones, not every one. The specimen's table records around 200,000 clones. The sample was PBMCs. These receptors came from a girl between 2 and 10 years old in good health and CMV-seropositive. Both conserved end residues are part of each CDR3.

CDR3aa,v_gene
CASSDRDSHGYTF,TRBV6-5
CASSVPSASYEQYF,TRBV18
CASSPPGQGGEQYF,TRBV7-9
CSVWREDKNEQYF,TRBV29-1
CASNLAGQETQYF,TRBV19
CASNPDRVNTGELFF,TRBV7-9
CASSLVDGRADTQYF,TRBV7-9
CASSLSGYGYTF,TRBV11-2
CASSLSGGVFTEAFF,TRBV7-9
CASSPGENEQFF,TRBV28
CASSLEDRDLPGYTF,TRBV5-4
CASSGWEIAPSSYNEQFF,TRBV6-1
CASSLVAFQETQYF,TRBV13
CATRTGGDQPQHF,TRBV10-3
CASTPVGETQYF,TRBV7-8
CASSLAGVGQPQHF,TRBV28
CASSQDGGGTQYF,TRBV14
CATSREGSGYEQYF,TRBV15
CASSLDGNNEQFF,TRBV5-1
CASSKGGNTEAFF,TRBV5-1
CASTPGSYYEQYF,TRBV7-9
CASRGGRNTGELFF,TRBV2
CASSFGEKGATEQYF,TRBV7-8